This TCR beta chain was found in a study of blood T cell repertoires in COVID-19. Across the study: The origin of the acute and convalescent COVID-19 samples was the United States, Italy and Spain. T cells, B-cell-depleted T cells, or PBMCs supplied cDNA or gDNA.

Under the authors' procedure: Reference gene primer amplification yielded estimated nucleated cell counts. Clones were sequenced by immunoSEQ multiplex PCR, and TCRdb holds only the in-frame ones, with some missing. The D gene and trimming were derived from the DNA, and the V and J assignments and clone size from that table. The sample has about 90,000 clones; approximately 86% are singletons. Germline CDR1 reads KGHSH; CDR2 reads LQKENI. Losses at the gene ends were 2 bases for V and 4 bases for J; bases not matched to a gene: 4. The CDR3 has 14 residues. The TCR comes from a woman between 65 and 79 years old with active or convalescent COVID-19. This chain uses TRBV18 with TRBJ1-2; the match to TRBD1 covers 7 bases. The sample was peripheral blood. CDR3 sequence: CASSPDRDAYGYTF. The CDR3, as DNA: TGTGCCAGCTCACCAGACAGGGATGCCTATGGCTACACCTTC.